The next 29 T cell receptor beta chains were all read from a single sample in a study of shared clonotypes between healthy human individuals. TCRdb's table, derived via immunoSEQ multiplex PCR, lists solely in-frame clones and lacks some. The sample has 2 million to 2.5 million clones; roughly 95% are singletons. The naive CD8 subset, CD45RO-negative cells positively selected for CCR7, excluded terminally differentiated effector memory CD45RA+ cells. Specimen: naive CD8+ T cells sorted from blood. These TCRs come from a man aged 18 to 35 in good health.

J is TRBJ1-3 and V is TRBV15; a weak D match, TRBD1 (5 bases). Trimming took off 1 base at V and 9 bases at J, with 13 bases between the two ends. This CDR3 has 14 residues. Germline CDR1 is LNHNV and CDR2 is YYDKDF (reference sequence). Here the CDR3 reads CATSRGDGPTTIYF. In DNA form, the CDR3 reads TGTGCCACCAGCAGAGGGGACGGTCCTACCACCATATATTTT.

The DNA of the CDR3 is TGTGCCAGCAGTTACTCGTTCAGGGGATCCAATGAGCAGTTCTTC. Protein product: CASSYSFRGSNEQFF. The chain has TRBV6-5 and TRBJ2-1, with D possibly TRBD1 on 6 matching bases. Trimming shortened V by 0 bases and J by 6 bases, and 12 bases separated the two germline ends. From germline, CDR1 is MNHEY and CDR2 SVGAGI. The CDR3 contains 15 residues.

Note on this clone: The junction and the germline gene differ at one end; a read error may be behind it. The chain carries TRBV7-7 and TRBJ2-5; no clear D gene. The CDR3 runs to 14 residues. CDR1 and CDR2 (germline): SSHAT, FNYEAQ (reference sequence). The CDR3 sequence: CASSLVGIGETQYF. CDR3 bases: TGTGCTAGCAGCTTAGTAGGCATCGGGGAGACCCAGTACTTC.

CDR3 nucleotide sequence: TGTGCCAGCAGCTTTTATGACAGCGGGCCCCGCACAGATACGCAGTATTTT. Its translation is CASSFYDSGPRTDTQYF. The genes are TRBV7-9 and TRBJ2-3; D might be TRBD2 (6 bases). Germline lookup yields CDR1 SEHNR and CDR2 FQNEAQ (reference sequence). The CDR3 extends over 17 amino acids. Trimming took 3 bases from V and 1 from J, leaving 17 bases between them.

This chain links TRBV5-4 with TRBJ1-1; no definite D call. This CDR3 has 14 residues. V was clipped by 0 bases and J by 1 base, with 7 bases between them. The V gene's germline CDR1 is SGHNT and CDR2 YYREEE (reference sequence). This chain's CDR3 is CASSLGKQNTEAFF. The CDR3 DNA follows: TGTGCCAGCAGCTTGGGGAAACAGAACACTGAAGCTTTCTTT.

On this clone itself: Other DNA sequences from this sample encode an identical CDR3 as well. V and J are TRBV4-1 and TRBJ2-3; D is unresolved. Germline loops: CDR1 MGHRA, CDR2 YSYEKL. This CDR3 is 14 amino acids long. With 0 bases removed from V and 0 bases from J, the gap between germline ends came to 4 bases. CDR3 in amino acids: CASSQDGSTDTQYF. As DNA, the CDR3 is TGCGCCAGCAGCCAAGATGGTAGCACAGATACGCAGTATTTT.

The V gene is TRBV7-9, the J gene TRBJ1-4; possibly TRBD1 for D (6 bases). CDR1 and CDR2 (germline): SEHNR, FQNEAQ (reference sequence). The CDR3 spans 15 residues. V dropped 4 bases and J dropped 5 bases, with 14 bases sitting between them. CDR3 in DNA: TGTGCCAGCAGCTCGACGGGGGCAATGAATGAAAAACTGTTTTTT. It codes for CASSSTGAMNEKLFF.

This chain uses TRBV9 with TRBJ2-7; 8 bases fit TRBD2. V gave up 4 bases and J gave up 0 bases; unmatched junction bases: 6. Germline V CDR1 and CDR2: SGDLS, YYNGEE. CDR3 length: 15 residues. The CDR3: CASSLAGLSSYEQYF. DNA for the CDR3: TGTGCCAGCAGCTTAGCGGGATTGAGCTCCTACGAGCAGTACTTC.

The V and J genes are TRBV11-2 and TRBJ1-2; no definite D call. CDR1 and CDR2 (germline): SGHAT, FQNNGV. The CDR3 has 15 residues. The V end was cut by 0 bases, the J end by 0 bases, with 8 bases between. The CDR3 spells CASSLDSTTNYGYTF. The CDR3 coding sequence is TGTGCCAGCAGCTTAGACAGTACCACTAACTATGGCTACACCTTC. Combining the CDR3 with reference TRBV11-2 and TRBJ1-2 gives the whole variable domain EAGVAQSPRYKIIEKRQSVAFWCNPISGHATLYWYQQILGQGPKLLIQFQNNGVVDDSQLPKDRFSAERLKGVDSTLKIQPAKLEDSAVYLCASSLDSTTNYGYTFGSGTRLTVV.

This clone occurred once. This chain connects TRBV6-1 to TRBJ2-5; the D is unclear. The CDR3 is made up of 14 amino acids. The germline V and J ends were trimmed by 4 bases and 0 bases, with 9 bases remaining between them. Germline V gene data show CDR1 as MNHNS and CDR2 as SASEGT. CDR3 sequence: CASSGKAYQETQYF. The CDR3 coding sequence is TGTGCCAGCAGTGGCAAGGCGTACCAAGAGACCCAGTACTTC.

The chain joins TRBV7-9 to TRBJ1-1; possibly TRBD1 for D (6 bases). V lost 0 bases and J 1 base, leaving 15 bases between the germline ends. Germline V CDR1 and CDR2: SEHNR, FQNEAQ (reference sequence). CDR3 length equals 17 residues. CDR3 bases: TGTGCCAGCAGCTTAGCGCGGGGAGGGGGACGGAACACTGAAGCTTTCTTT. Its protein product is CASSLARGGGRNTEAFF.

The rearrangement links TRBV6-6 to TRBJ2-2; D gene uncertain. The germline V gene encodes CDR1 MNHNY and CDR2 SVGAGI (reference sequence). The CDR3 has 13 amino acids. Trimming cost V 6 bases and J 2 bases, with 7 bases left between them. This CDR3 reads CASRIANTGELFF. In DNA, the CDR3 is TGTGCCAGCAGAATCGCTAACACCGGGGAGCTGTTTTTT.

V usage is TRBV6-1 and J usage is TRBJ2-7, with D perhaps TRBD2 (5 bases). The germline gives CDR1 MNHNS, CDR2 SASEGT. The CDR3 is made up of 16 amino acids. Trimming cost V 0 bases and J 2 bases, with 14 bases left between them. The DNA of the CDR3 is TGTGCCAGCAGTGAAGCTCCCCCTGGAGGCCCCTACGAGCAGTACTTC. Encoded protein: CASSEAPPGGPYEQYF.

Remarks on this clone: Other nucleotide sequences in the sample specify the same CDR3. The rearrangement links TRBV13 to TRBJ2-6, with D tentatively TRBD1 or TRBD2 (6 bases each). Germline V lookup: CDR1 PRHDT, CDR2 FYEKMQ (reference sequence). The length of the CDR3 is 17 residues. V lost 5 bases and J 0 bases, leaving 14 bases between the germline ends. CDR3 loop: CASSLLGGSSGANVLTF. In nucleotides, the CDR3 is TGTGCCAGCAGCCTACTCGGGGGCAGCTCTGGGGCCAACGTCCTGACTTTC.

The chain recombines TRBV5-6 with TRBJ2-3; the D gene could be TRBD1 or TRBD2 (5 bases each). This CDR3 comprises 16 residues. Germline V gives CDR1 SGHDT, CDR2 YYEEEE. V shed 3 bases and J shed 3 bases, with 17 bases lying between them. As DNA, the CDR3 is TGTGCCAGCAGCTCAGCCGGGACCTTATTTACAGATACGCAGTATTTT. It yields the protein CASSSAGTLFTDTQYF.

CDR3 DNA sequence: TGTGCCAGCAGTATAGGGTTAGGGACAGATACGCAGTATTTT. Its translation is CASSIGLGTDTQYF. The J gene is TRBJ2-3, the V gene TRBV6-5; D remains ambiguous. The CDR3 has 14 amino acids. Trimming stripped 5 bases from V and 3 bases from J, with 12 bases between. Per the germline V gene, CDR1 is MNHEY and CDR2 is SVGAGI.

The chain combines TRBV5-1 with TRBJ2-7; 11 positions agree with TRBD1. CDR1 is SGHRS and CDR2 is YFSETQ in the germline V gene. J lost 0 bases, V lost 4 bases, and 3 bases had no gene match. There are 15 residues in the CDR3. The CDR3 sequence is CASSRTGGFSYEQYF. The CDR3, as DNA: TGCGCCAGCAGCCGGACAGGGGGCTTCTCCTACGAGCAGTACTTC. Combining the CDR3 with reference TRBV5-1 and TRBJ2-7 gives the whole variable domain KAGVTQTPRYLIKTRGQQVTLSCSPISGHRSVSWYQQTPGQGLQFLFEYFSETQRNKGNFPGRFSGRQFSNSRSEMNVSTLELGDSALYLCASSRTGGFSYEQYFGPGTRLTVT.

This clone was seen just once. The chain uses TRBV5-4 and TRBJ2-7; no clear D gene. Germline values: CDR1 SGHNT, CDR2 YYREEE (reference sequence). Trimming stripped 0 bases from V and 3 bases from J, with 7 bases between. This CDR3 has 13 residues. CDR3 amino acids: CASSLAPFYEQYF. The CDR3 coding sequence is TGTGCCAGCAGCTTGGCTCCTTTCTACGAGCAGTACTTC.

The chain combines TRBV7-2 with TRBJ2-1, with D uncertain. V lost 1 base to trimming and J lost 3 bases, with 7 bases between them. CDR1 and CDR2 (germline): SGHTA, FQGNSA. The CDR3 length is 14 residues. Written as DNA, the CDR3 is TGTGCCAGCAGCTTAGAGGCCAACTACAATGAGCAGTTCTTC. Its protein is CASSLEANYNEQFF.

The genes are TRBV5-6 and TRBJ2-7; D might be TRBD1 (5 bases). V was pared by 3 bases and J by 0 bases, with 7 bases between. Germline V CDR1 and CDR2: SGHDT, YYEEEE. This CDR3 is 13 amino acids long. CDR3 loop: CASSYDSSYEQYF. The CDR3 DNA reads as TGTGCCAGCAGCTACGACAGCTCCTACGAGCAGTACTTC.

The gene calls are TRBV5-1 and TRBJ2-7, with D hard to call. The CDR3 loop spans 14 amino acids. Deletions cut 0 bases from V and 1 base from J, with 8 bases between. Germline V gives CDR1 SGHRS, CDR2 YFSETQ. CDR3: CASSLAFGSYEQYF. The CDR3 nucleotides are TGCGCCAGCAGCTTGGCGTTCGGATCCTACGAGCAGTACTTC.

This chain links TRBV5-3 with TRBJ1-3, with D unclear. TRBV5-3 is treated as an ORF (open reading frame) with a function not yet certain. The CDR3 sequence is 17 residues long. V was pared by 0 bases and J by 0 bases, with 13 bases between. The CDR3 sequence: CARSLVYGVRSGNTIYF. The CDR3, as DNA: TGTGCCAGAAGCTTGGTGTATGGAGTCCGCTCTGGAAACACCATATATTTT.

This chain joins TRBV5-4 and TRBJ2-3; 8 nucleotides agree with TRBD1. The germline CDR1 and CDR2 sequences are SGHNT and YYREEE (reference sequence). The CDR3 length is 14 residues. Trimming at V came to 1 base and at J to 6 bases, leaving 4 bases not matched to a gene. The CDR3 nucleotides read TGTGCCAGCAGCTTGTCCGACAGGGGTGATACGCAGTATTTT. Translation gives CASSLSDRGDTQYF.

Remarks on this clone: The same CDR3 arises from other DNA sequences in this sample as well. The V call is TRBV27, the J call TRBJ1-1; D might be TRBD1 (5 bases). Germline assignment: CDR1 MNHEY and CDR2 SMNVEV (reference sequence). Trimming took off 4 bases at V and 3 bases at J, with 9 bases between the two ends. The CDR3 is made up of 13 amino acids. The CDR3 spells CASSWGSDTEAFF. The CDR3 DNA follows: TGTGCCAGCAGTTGGGGGTCGGACACTGAAGCTTTCTTT.

The chain joins TRBV21-1 to TRBJ1-2; TRBD1 reflects the table's D call only, with no check against the DNA. TRBV21-1 is given as a pseudogene. This CDR3 is built from 16 residues. The DNA of the CDR3 is TGTGCCAGCAGCACGCACGGACAGCGTCGTAACTATGGCTACACCTTC. Encoded protein: CASSTHGQRRNYGYTF.

The chain has TRBV5-1 and TRBJ1-6; 7 nucleotides match TRBD1. The CDR3 is made up of 17 amino acids. CDR1 is SGHRS and CDR2 is YFSETQ in the germline V gene. Trimming cost V 0 bases and J 0 bases; bases outside gene matches: 3. CDR3 in amino acids: CASSLEDRSSYNSPLHF. The CDR3, as DNA: TGCGCCAGCAGCTTGGAGGACAGGAGCTCCTATAATTCACCCCTCCACTTT.

This clone was observed once. The chain uses TRBV18 and TRBJ2-7; TRBD2 matches 8 bases. Germline V gene sequence: CDR1 KGHSH, CDR2 LQKENI. This CDR3 spans 14 amino acids. Trimming removed 3 bases from V and 2 bases from J; junction bases left unmatched: 3. This chain's CDR3 is CASSPGGGTYEQYF. The CDR3 bases are TGTGCCAGCTCACCCGGGGGGGGCACCTACGAGCAGTACTTC.

In the case of this clone: The identical CDR3 is also encoded by other nucleotide sequences in the sample. J is TRBJ2-1 and V is TRBV6-5, with 11 bases matching TRBD2. CDR3 length: 15 amino acids. Trimming at V came to 6 bases and at J to 3 bases, leaving 4 bases not matched to a gene. CDR1 MNHEY and CDR2 SVGAGI come from the germline V gene. The CDR3 nucleotides read TGTGCCAGCAGCCCGGGGACTAGCGGCTACAATGAGCAGTTCTTC. It codes for CASSPGTSGYNEQFF.

The genes are TRBV29-1 and TRBJ2-7; D call uncertain. Germline V gene sequence: CDR1 SQVTM, CDR2 ANQGSEA. The germline V and J ends were trimmed by 4 bases and 3 bases, with 13 bases remaining between them. The CDR3 totals 13 residues. CDR3 in amino acids: CSVVRPDRYEQYF. The CDR3 coding sequence is TGCAGCGTTGTTCGGCCAGACCGCTACGAGCAGTACTTC.